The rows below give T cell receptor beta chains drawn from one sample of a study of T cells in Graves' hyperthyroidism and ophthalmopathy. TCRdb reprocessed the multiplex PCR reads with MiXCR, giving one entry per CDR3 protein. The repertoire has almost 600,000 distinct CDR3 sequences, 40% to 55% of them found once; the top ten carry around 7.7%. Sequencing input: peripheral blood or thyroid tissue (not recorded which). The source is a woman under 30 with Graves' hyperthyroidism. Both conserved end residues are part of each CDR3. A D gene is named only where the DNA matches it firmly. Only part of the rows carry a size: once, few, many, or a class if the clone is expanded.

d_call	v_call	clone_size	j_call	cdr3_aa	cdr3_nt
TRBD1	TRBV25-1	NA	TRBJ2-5	CASSAIWTGTGGETQYF	TGTGCCAGCAGTGCTATATGGACCGGGACAGGGGGGGAGACCCAGTACTTC
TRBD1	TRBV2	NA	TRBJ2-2	CASRLQGVNTGELFF	TGTGCCAGCAGGTTACAGGGGGTGAACACCGGGGAGCTGTTTTTT
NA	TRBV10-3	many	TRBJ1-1	CAIRKTELNTEAFF	TGTGCCATCAGGAAGACAGAATTGAACACTGAAGCTTTCTTT
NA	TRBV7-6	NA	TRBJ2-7	CPDRLAYEQYF	TGTCCCGACAGGCTCGCCTACGAGCAGTACTTC
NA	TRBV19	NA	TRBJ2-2	CASSIERGGELFF	TGTGCCAGTAGTATAGAACGGGGCGGGGAGCTGTTTTTT
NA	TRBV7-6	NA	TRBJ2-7	CARLEGYEQYF	TGTGCTAGGCTTGAGGGTTACGAGCAGTACTTC
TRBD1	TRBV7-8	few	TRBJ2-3	CASSFRDRGDTQYF	TGTGCCAGCAGCTTCCGGGACAGGGGAGATACGCAGTATTTT
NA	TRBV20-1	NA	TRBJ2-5	CSASSQRGAGQETQYF	TGCAGTGCCAGCAGTCAAAGGGGGGCGGGGCAAGAGACCCAGTACTTC
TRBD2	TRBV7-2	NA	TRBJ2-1	CASSDGLAGTYNEQFF	TGTGCCAGCAGCGACGGACTAGCGGGGACCTACAATGAGCAGTTCTTC
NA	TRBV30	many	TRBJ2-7	CAWSETPVSEQYF	TGTGCCTGGAGCGAGACCCCTGTTAGCGAGCAGTACTTC
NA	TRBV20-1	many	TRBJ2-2	CSARDSPGSGELFF	TGCAGTGCTAGAGATTCGCCGGGTTCCGGGGAGCTGTTTTTT
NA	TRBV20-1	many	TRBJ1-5	CSATEGGHWSNQPQHF	TGCAGCGCGACGGAGGGGGGCCATTGGAGCAATCAGCCCCAGCATTTT
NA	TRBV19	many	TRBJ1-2	CASTLSSRGSYGYTF	TGTGCCAGTACCCTTTCGAGTAGGGGGTCCTATGGCTACACCTTC
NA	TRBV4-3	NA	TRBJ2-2	CASSQEGRWAGYPGELSF	TGCGCCAGCAGCCAAGAGGGGCGTTGGGCAGGGTACCCCGGGGAGCTGTCTTTT
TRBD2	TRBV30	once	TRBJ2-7	CAWTPWGGAISYEQYF	TGTGCCTGGACTCCATGGGGAGGGGCCATCTCCTACGAGCAGTACTTC
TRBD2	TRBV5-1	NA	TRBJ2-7	CASSQDRAAGAYSYEQYF	TGCGCCAGCAGCCAAGACCGGGCAGCGGGAGCCTACTCCTACGAGCAGTACTTC
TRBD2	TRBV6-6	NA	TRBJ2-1	CASSLAGGNNEQFF	TGTGCCAGCAGTCTAGCGGGAGGTAACAATGAGCAGTTCTTC
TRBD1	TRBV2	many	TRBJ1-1	CASSEEGALVTEAFF	TGTGCCAGCAGTGAAGAGGGGGCGCTGGTCACTGAAGCTTTCTTT
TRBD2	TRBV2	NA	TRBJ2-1	CASTRLAGDNEQFF	TGTGCCAGCACCCGACTAGCGGGGGACAATGAGCAGTTCTTC
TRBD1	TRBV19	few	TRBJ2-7	CASRPGQGASSGPTVYEQYF	TGTGCCAGCCGACCGGGACAGGGGGCGTCTAGCGGCCCGACCGTCTACGAGCAGTACTTC
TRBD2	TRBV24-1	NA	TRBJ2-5	CATSDPGTSGVQETQYF	TGTGCCACCAGTGATCCCGGGACTAGCGGGGTCCAAGAGACCCAGTACTTC
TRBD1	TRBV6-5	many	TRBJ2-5	CASSYPGTEETQYF	TGTGCCAGCAGTTACCCTGGGACAGAAGAGACCCAGTACTTC
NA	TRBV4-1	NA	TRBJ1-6	CASSQRVGSYNSPLHF	TGCGCCAGCAGCCAACGGGTGGGCTCCTATAATTCACCCCTCCACTTT